The 5 T cell receptor beta chains reported below all come from one sample, sequenced in a study of tumor-infiltrating lymphocytes in primary liver carcinoma. The investigators made TCR beta cDNA from about 510 ng total RNA, using a constant-region primer. Libraries covering TCR beta were generated through three nested multiplex PCR rounds (using a slightly modified ARM-PCR). Use of TRBV1-TRBV30 forward primers with a C-beta reverse primer characterized the first two PCR rounds, which lasted approximately 11 cycles each. Each CDR3 protein gets one entry after TCRdb re-called the multiplex PCR reads with MiXCR. The sample comprises 200,000 or so distinct CDR3 sequences, less than 70% of which are singletons, and about 7.1% rests with the top ten. Germline DNA was also extracted, and blood RNA derived from unsorted whole blood. The sample was peripheral blood. The source is a woman aged 55 to 70 with primary liver carcinoma and hepatitis B virus infection.

On this clonotype itself: This may be a read error: a much more frequent sequence differs by one nucleotide. Here the CDR3 omits its conserved ending phenylalanine or tryptophan, so a read error is the likely source. The rearrangement uses TRBV28 and TRBJ2-7; D is undetermined. CDR1 MDHEN and CDR2 SYDVKM come from the germline V gene. The V end was cut by 7 bases, the J end by 3 bases, with 13 bases between. The CDR3 has 13 amino acids. CDR3 nucleotide sequence: TGTGCCAGCAACGTTACACCCTTCTACGAGCAGTACTTA. Translation gives CASNVTPFYEQYL.

This chain connects TRBV5-1 to TRBJ2-1; D perhaps matches TRBD2 (5 bases). There are 13 residues in the CDR3. The germline CDR1 and CDR2 sequences are SGHRS and YFSETQ. V was clipped by 4 bases and J by 7 bases, with 12 bases between them. The CDR3, as DNA: TGCGCCAGCAGCCCCGACTATTATAATGAGCAGTTCTTC. Protein: CASSPDYYNEQFF.

Turning to this clonotype: The CDR3 does not close with the conserved phenylalanine or tryptophan, likely indicating a read error. V gene TRBV28 combines with J gene TRBJ1-6, with D hard to call. The CDR3 contains 14 residues. Germline values: CDR1 MDHEN, CDR2 SYDVKM. V dropped 4 bases and J dropped 8 bases, with 12 bases sitting between them. The CDR3 loop is CASSSWGEDSPLHS. CDR3 DNA sequence: TGTGCCAGCAGTTCATGGGGTGAGGATTCACCCCTCCACTCT.

This clonotype was seen a single time. The chain uses TRBV6-1 and TRBJ2-3; D may match TRBD1 or TRBD2 (5 bases each). This CDR3 is built from 17 residues. Germline values: CDR1 MNHNS, CDR2 SASEGT. V shed 2 bases and J shed 2 bases, with 17 bases lying between them. In DNA form, the CDR3 reads TGTGCCAGCAGTGAATCCGTTGGCAGGGACCCCACAGATACGCAGTATTTT. This encodes CASSESVGRDPTDTQYF.

This clonotype was observed many times. The chain employs TRBV5-6 and TRBJ1-2; a weak D match, TRBD1 (6 bases). CDR1 SGHDT and CDR2 YYEEEE come from the germline V gene. The V and J ends lost 4 bases and 4 bases respectively, with 14 bases between them. The CDR3 length is 14 residues. CDR3 region: CASSLRTAFYGYTF. CDR3 nucleotides: TGTGCCAGCAGCCTCCGGACAGCCTTCTATGGCTACACCTTC.